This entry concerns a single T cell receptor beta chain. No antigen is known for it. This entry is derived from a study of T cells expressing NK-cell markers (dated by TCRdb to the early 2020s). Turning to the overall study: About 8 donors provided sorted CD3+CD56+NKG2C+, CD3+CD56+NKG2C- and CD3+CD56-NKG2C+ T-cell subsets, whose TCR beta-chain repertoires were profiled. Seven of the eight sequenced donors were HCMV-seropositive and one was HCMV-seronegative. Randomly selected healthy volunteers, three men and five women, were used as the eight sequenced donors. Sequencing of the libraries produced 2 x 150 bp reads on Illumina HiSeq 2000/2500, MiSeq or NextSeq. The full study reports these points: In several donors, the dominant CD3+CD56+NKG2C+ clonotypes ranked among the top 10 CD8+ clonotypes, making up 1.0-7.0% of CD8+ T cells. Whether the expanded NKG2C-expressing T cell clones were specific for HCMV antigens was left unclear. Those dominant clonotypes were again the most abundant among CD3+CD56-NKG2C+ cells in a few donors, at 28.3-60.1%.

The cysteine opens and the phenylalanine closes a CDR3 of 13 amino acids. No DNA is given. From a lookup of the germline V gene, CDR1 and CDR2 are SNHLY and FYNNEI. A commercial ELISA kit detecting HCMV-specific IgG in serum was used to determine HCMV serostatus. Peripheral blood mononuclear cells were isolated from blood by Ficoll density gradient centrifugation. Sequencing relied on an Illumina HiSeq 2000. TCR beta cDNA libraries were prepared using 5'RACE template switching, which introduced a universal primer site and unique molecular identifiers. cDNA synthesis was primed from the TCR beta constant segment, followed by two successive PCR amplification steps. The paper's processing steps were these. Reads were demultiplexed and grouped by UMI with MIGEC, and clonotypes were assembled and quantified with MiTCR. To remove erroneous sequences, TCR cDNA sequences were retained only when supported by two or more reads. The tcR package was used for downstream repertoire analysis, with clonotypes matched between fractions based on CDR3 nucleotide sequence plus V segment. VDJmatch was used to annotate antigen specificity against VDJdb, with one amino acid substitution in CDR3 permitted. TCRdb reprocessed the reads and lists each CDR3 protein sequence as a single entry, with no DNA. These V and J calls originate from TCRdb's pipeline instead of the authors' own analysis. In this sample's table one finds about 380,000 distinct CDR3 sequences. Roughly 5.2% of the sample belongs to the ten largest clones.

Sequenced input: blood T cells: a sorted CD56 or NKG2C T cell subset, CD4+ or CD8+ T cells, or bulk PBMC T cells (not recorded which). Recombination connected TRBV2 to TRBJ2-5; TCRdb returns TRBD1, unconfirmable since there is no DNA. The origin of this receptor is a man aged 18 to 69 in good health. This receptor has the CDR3 CASNRQPQWTQYF.